The clone carrying this T cell receptor beta chain was seen only a few times. The antigen remains unidentified. The data belong to a study of T cell responses to AZD1222 COVID-19 vaccine. Study overall: Pooled samples include second doses given at about 4 or 12 weeks.

Points from the study as a whole: Spike-specific TCR breadth and depth rose after two AZD1222 doses.

V trimming: 7 bases; J trimming: 6 bases; junction bases outside the gene matches: 9. The CDR3 extends over 14 amino acids. CDR1 is LNHDA and CDR2 is SQIVND in the germline V gene (reference sequence). The data were produced by immunoSEQ multiplex PCR, yet TCRdb's version contains in-frame clones alone and is incomplete. Found here are approximately 92,000 clones, 90% to 95% of them singletons; the top ten hold around 6.9%. This receptor was obtained from an adult in good health. The chain combines TRBV19 with TRBJ1-3; 7 nucleotides line up with TRBD1. Sequencing was performed on peripheral blood, taken on day 0 of AZD1222 vaccination. CDR3 DNA: TGTGCCAGTATGAGGGACAGTCGAGAAAACACCATATATTTT. Its protein is CASMRDSRENTIYF.